This T cell receptor (beta chain) is drawn from a study of shared clonotypes between healthy human individuals (dated by TCRdb to 2020 to 2021). Concerning the study at large: Two women and a few men aged 18 to 49 years were included in the cohort. Per donor, three plates each were used for CD4 naive and CD4 memory, two for CD8 naive, and one for CD8 memory. To estimate repertoire size and how much clonotypes are shared between individuals, the study performed deep sequencing of blood TCR repertoires from a few healthy adults. To increase sequencing depth and limit assay-specific biases, TCR repertoire library preparation and sequencing were carried out by different laboratories using diverse techniques. Per donor, leukapheresis produced somewhere between about 0.85 and 8.9 billion PBMCs.

The CDR3 holds 16 amino acids from the cysteine to the phenylalanine. Left in the record is the CDR3 DNA by itself, 48 bases read in frame from the first base. From a lookup of the germline V gene, CDR1 and CDR2 are MDHEN and SYDVKM. Compared with germline, V lacks 2 bases and J lacks 7 bases; bases without a gene match: 13. Using the deep immunoSEQ assay, multiplex PCR amplified TCR CDR3 regions from genomic DNA. Extracted genomic DNA from each cell subset was spread evenly across all wells of several immunoSEQ 96-well plates, with each plate serving as a replicate. For sorted subsets, 200 ng of genomic DNA, equivalent to about 30,000 T cell genomes, went into each replicate PCR. The purified libraries were quantified using a Qubit 3.0 fluorometer, sized with a Bioanalyzer 2100, and then quantified again using the KAPA Library Quantification kit. Every immunoSEQ 96-well plate was sequenced on a separate single-read 150-cycle Illumina NextSeq 550 flow cell. On the study's bioinformatics: Because only junctional sequences without quality scores were contained in the immunoSEQ output, filtering matching that applied to full-length reads could not be performed. To assign V/J genes and CDR3, sequences were annotated using PyIR, a Python wrapper for IgBLAST v1.9, with IMGT germline references. Reads were filtered out if the reads had weak V/J assignments (E-value above 1e-6), no CDR3, stop codons, out-of-frame junctions, or ambiguous translated residues. V3J clonotypes were defined by identical inferred V gene, J gene, and CDR3 amino acid sequence. To compute the percentage overlap between repertoires, the number of shared unique clonotypes was divided by the size of the smaller repertoire. Three approaches were used to assess repertoire richness: RTK rarefaction, the Chao1 estimator, and Recon v2.1 estimates of unobserved clonotypes. For all TCRbeta clonotypes obtained by the gDNA method from a handful of donors, generation probabilities were computed with OLGA. TCRdb provides this immuneACCESS table in a form limited to in-frame rearrangements. Some clones are lacking; in checked studies, under half of them reflect an unresolved V gene, and why the rest are absent is not known. The V and J calls and the clone size are those of that table, but D and trimming were determined from the DNA. The sample contains about 2.1 million clones, just over 90% of them found a single time. The ten biggest clones cover 1.5% to 2% of the sample.

Paper-wide results and their limitations: Across a handful of donors, 5% to 6% of naive CD4, roughly 3.3% of naive CD8, under 2.5% of memory CD4, and under 0.45% of memory CD8 clonotypes were shared. Because the study included only a small number of donors, the genetic and exposure-history diversity represented was limited. Compared with non-shared clonotypes, the clonotypes found in all four sorted-subset donors had higher generation probabilities. Even with the large sequencing depth, rarefaction of the sorted-subset datasets indicated that sequencing was incomplete. Sampling was limited to blood, and TCR repertoires in tissue likely differ from TCR repertoires in blood. Pairwise subsampling led to the expectation that sequencing depth would affect the degree of clonotype sharing among donors. Naive subsets generally had larger estimated clonotype richness than memory subsets did.

CD8 naive samples were obtained by positive selection for CCR7 among CD45RO-negative cells, yielding a CD45RA+CCR7+ population from which TemRA cells were excluded. Healthy HIV-negative adults with no recently reported acute infections or vaccinations were included as donors. All donors were Caucasian adults living in Nashville, Tennessee, USA. Blood was obtained by leukapheresis, after which PBMCs were separated by Ficoll-Histopaque density gradient centrifugation and cryopreserved in liquid nitrogen vapor phase. Analytical flow cytometry was used to check the purity and quantity of every magnetically sorted T cell population. Genomic DNA was isolated from every sorted fraction and measured by UV absorbance on a Nanodrop 2000c. Details on this clone: This clone's antigen is unknown. Per-base quality was not reported, and no clone a single base away is much larger than it.

Rearrangement joined TRBV28 to TRBJ2-7; the junction holds 8 bases that match TRBD1. The receptor's source is a young man in good health. Some clones in this sample may be carry-over from other donors' samples. The specimen sequenced was naive CD8+ T cells from PBMCs. The cell subset or site label on this specimen signifies: CD45RA+CCR7+. The nucleotides read TGTGCCAGCAGTTTACAGGGGGCAAGCTTTTCTGGGGAGCAGTACTTC. It encodes CASSLQGASFSGEQYF.